These 32 T cell receptor beta chains came from one sample sequenced in a study of type 1 and type 2 diabetes patients. PCR was run on genomic DNA. A primer set of 30 forward and 13 reverse primers amplified the CDR3. TCRdb re-derived calls from the multiplex PCR reads in MiXCR, one entry per CDR3 protein. The data show around 300,000 distinct CDR3 sequences, with approximately 45% seen just once and about 13% held by the top ten. Sequencing input: peripheral blood mononuclear cells (PBMCs). The receptors come from a man aged 18 to 30 with type 2 diabetes.

This chain connects TRBV4-1 to TRBJ1-1; no firm D call. The CDR3 length is 13 residues. Germline values: CDR1 MGHRA, CDR2 YSYEKL. Deletions cut 1 base from V and 2 bases from J, with 5 bases between. The CDR3, as DNA: TGCGCCAGCAGCCAAGCACCCAACACTGAAGCTTTCTTT. Protein: CASSQAPNTEAFF.

The chain links TRBV6-5 to TRBJ2-7, with no clear D. Per the germline V gene, CDR1 is MNHEY and CDR2 is SVGAGI. The CDR3 contains 11 residues. Trimming removed 5 bases from V and 5 bases from J, with 7 bases in between. The CDR3 here is CASSSRNEQYF. The CDR3, as DNA: TGTGCCAGCAGTAGCAGGAACGAGCAGTACTTC.

J is TRBJ1-5 and V is TRBV25-1; no reliable D call. V dropped 9 bases and J dropped 7 bases, with 16 bases sitting between them. CDR1 is MGHDK, CDR2 SYGVNS, per germline. The CDR3 has 13 residues. The CDR3 protein is CASSLGFGQPQHF. CDR3 nucleotide sequence: TGTGCCAGTTCCCTAGGGTTCGGCCAGCCCCAGCATTTT.

With respect to this clonotype: Being one base from a much bigger clone, this may be a read error. The chain joins TRBV2 to TRBJ1-2, with a weak D call TRBD1 (5 bases). The germline V gene has CDR1 SNHLY and CDR2 FYNNEI. The CDR3 runs to 14 residues. The CDR3: CARSDGGGLYGYTF. DNA of the CDR3: TGTGCCCGCAGTGACGGGGGGGGTCTCTATGGCTACACCTTC.

This clonotype was picked up a small number of times. The CDR3 sequence: CASQTGTQETQYF. Written as DNA, the CDR3 is TGCGCCAGCCAAACGGGAACCCAAGAGACCCAGTACTTC. The chain combines TRBV10-2 with TRBJ2-5; D possibly corresponds to TRBD2 (5 bases). V was pared by 8 bases and J by 1 base, with 11 bases between. CDR1 and CDR2 (germline): WSHSY, SAAADI. The CDR3 loop spans 13 amino acids.

V and J are TRBV9 and TRBJ2-7; 11 bases match TRBD1. This CDR3 has 14 residues. Germline-derived CDR1 and CDR2 are SGDLS and YYNGEE. J lost 3 bases, V lost 5 bases, and 4 bases had no gene match. The chain's CDR3 is CASRRTGGVYEQYF. The DNA of the CDR3 is TGTGCCAGCAGGCGGACAGGGGGCGTCTACGAGCAGTACTTC.

The rearrangement uses TRBV24-1 and TRBJ1-1; possible D gene TRBD1, 5 bases. This CDR3 has 15 amino acids. V lost 4 bases and J 1 base, leaving 12 bases between the germline ends. The V gene's germline CDR1 is KGHDR and CDR2 SFDVKD. CDR3 in amino acids: CATSDSSRGNTEAFF. The CDR3, as DNA: TGTGCCACCAGTGACTCTTCTAGGGGGAACACTGAAGCTTTCTTT.

V and J are TRBV30 and TRBJ2-7; a possible D gene is TRBD1 (5 bases). The V gene's germline CDR1 is GTSNPN and CDR2 SVGIG (reference sequence). This CDR3 contains 14 residues. Between the trimmed V and J ends, which lost 0 bases and 3 bases, there was a span of 12 bases. The CDR3 DNA reads TGTGCCTGGAGTGTGGGGCTAGACATCTACGAGCAGTACTTC. It is translated as CAWSVGLDIYEQYF.

The chain has TRBV6-2 or TRBV6-3 and TRBJ1-2, with no clear D. V lost 7 bases to trimming and J lost 8 bases, with 23 bases between them. CDR3 length: 15 amino acids. From germline, CDR1 is MNHEY and CDR2 SVGEGT. The CDR3 DNA follows: TGTGCCAGCACTCCGCCGCGGCAGACTCACTGGGGCTACACCTTC. It is translated as CASTPPRQTHWGYTF.

This clonotype was seen many times. The J gene is TRBJ2-7, the V gene TRBV15, with 9 bases aligning to TRBD2. Germline V gives CDR1 LNHNV, CDR2 YYDKDF (reference sequence). The CDR3 has 15 amino acids. Losses at the gene ends were 5 bases for V and 0 bases for J; bases not matched to a gene: 5. Written as DNA, the CDR3 is TGTGCCACCAGCGTAGGGCGGGAGGGCTCCTACGAGCAGTACTTC. It codes for CATSVGREGSYEQYF.

This clonotype was observed a few times. This chain links TRBV27 with TRBJ1-2, with 9 positions matching TRBD1. The germline CDR1 and CDR2 sequences are MNHEY and SMNVEV (reference sequence). This CDR3 contains 13 residues. V lost 3 bases to trimming and J lost 6 bases; unmatched junction nucleotides: 2. In DNA, the CDR3 is TGTGCCAGCAGTTTCACAGGGGGCCATGGCTACACCTTC. It translates to CASSFTGGHGYTF.

This sequence joins TRBV7-2 and TRBJ2-1; 9 bases fit TRBD1. Germline V gene data show CDR1 as SGHTA and CDR2 as FQGNSA. This CDR3 contains 14 residues. V lost 10 bases, J lost 6 bases, and 10 bases stayed unmatched. Here the CDR3 DNA reads TGTGCCACGGGAACAGGGGGCGCAAGCAATGAGCAGTTCTTC. Its translation: CATGTGGASNEQFF.

V and J are TRBV19 and TRBJ2-7; D possibly corresponds to TRBD2 (6 bases). Germline CDR1 LNHDA, CDR2 SQIVND (reference sequence). This CDR3 has 14 residues. V was cut by 3 bases and J by 3 bases, with 12 bases left in between. In DNA, the CDR3 is TGTGCCAGTAGTATCGGCGCGGGACGCTACGAGCAGTACTTC. As protein: CASSIGAGRYEQYF. Filled out from reference TRBV19 and TRBJ2-7, the complete variable domain reads DGGITQSPKYLFRKEGQNVTLSCEQNLNHDAMYWYRQDPGQGLRLIYYSQIVNDFQKGDIAEGYSVSREKKESFPLTVTSAQKNPTAFYLCASSIGAGRYEQYFGPGTRLTVT.

This clonotype has only a few counts. The chain carries TRBV5-1 and TRBJ2-1; the match to TRBD1 covers 10 bases. The length of the CDR3 is 18 residues. J gave up 0 bases and V 4 bases, and 10 bases lay outside the gene matches. Germline loops: CDR1 SGHRS, CDR2 YFSETQ. CDR3: CASSGQGDSADSYNEQFF. As DNA, the CDR3 is TGCGCCAGCAGCGGACAGGGGGATAGCGCCGACTCCTACAATGAGCAGTTCTTC.

This chain connects TRBV6-6 to TRBJ2-7, with D possibly being TRBD2 (5 bases). The CDR3 sequence is 11 residues long. CDR1 and CDR2 from the germline V gene are MNHNY and SVGAGI (reference sequence). The V end lost 5 bases, the J end lost 10 bases, and 12 bases lay between the germline ends. The DNA for the CDR3 is TGTGCCAGCAGTGAAGCGGCGGTTCAGTACTTC. Translated: CASSEAAVQYF.

The chain carries TRBV2 and TRBJ1-2; D is uncertain. V lost 6 bases and J 7 bases, leaving 6 bases between the germline ends. The CDR3 is 10 residues long. Germline CDR1 reads SNHLY; CDR2 reads FYNNEI. The CDR3 loop is CASSGPGYTF. The CDR3 coding sequence is TGTGCCAGCAGCGGGCCTGGCTACACCTTC.

The rearrangement links TRBV20-1 to TRBJ1-1; D is undetermined. This CDR3 has 12 amino acids. Looked up from germline, CDR1 is DFQATT and CDR2 is SNEGSKA (reference sequence). The V gene lost 5 bases and the J gene lost 1 base, with 8 bases spanning the gap. The CDR3 protein is CSAGLRNTEAFF. CDR3 DNA: TGCAGTGCTGGTCTCAGGAACACTGAAGCTTTCTTT.

This clonotype was detected a few times. The V and J genes are TRBV7-2 and TRBJ1-5, with D unresolved. In germline, CDR1 is SGHTA, CDR2 FQGNSA. V gave up 1 base and J gave up 0 bases, with 7 bases separating them. The CDR3 runs to 15 residues. The DNA for the CDR3 is TGTGCCAGCAGCTTAGAGCCAGATAGCAATCAGCCCCAGCATTTT. Amino acid sequence: CASSLEPDSNQPQHF.

This clonotype was seen only a few times. The chain carries TRBV15 and TRBJ1-1; D unresolved. The germline gives CDR1 LNHNV, CDR2 YYDKDF (reference sequence). The V end was cut by 0 bases, the J end by 1 base, with 12 bases between. CDR3 length equals 16 residues. The CDR3 sequence: CATSRDWFGRNTEAFF. The CDR3 DNA sequence: TGTGCCACCAGCAGAGATTGGTTCGGCAGGAACACTGAAGCTTTCTTT.

Notes on this clonotype: Germline is not matched at one junction end, which may reflect a read error. The chain has TRBV19 and TRBJ2-1; no clear D. CDR1 is LNHDA, CDR2 SQIVND, per germline (reference sequence). The CDR3 length is 13 residues. Written as DNA, the CDR3 is TGTGCCAGTAGCGTTGCGGTATACAATCAGCAGTTCTTC. It specifies CASSVAVYNQQFF.

The rearrangement joins TRBV20-1 to TRBJ1-2, with D hard to call. Germline CDR1 is DFQATT and CDR2 is SNEGSKA (reference sequence). CDR3 size: 15 residues. The germline V and J ends were trimmed by 2 bases and 4 bases, with 17 bases remaining between them. The CDR3 nucleotides read TGCAGTGCTAGAACCCCAACCGCCAACTCCTATGGCTACACCTTC. Translated, it gives CSARTPTANSYGYTF.

This clonotype came up a few times. The chain carries TRBV19 and TRBJ2-7, with a weak D call TRBD1 (6 bases). The ends were cut back, 3 bases at V and 4 bases at J, with 13 bases in the middle. The CDR3 has 14 amino acids. Looked up from germline, CDR1 is LNHDA and CDR2 is SQIVND (reference sequence). CDR3 amino acids: CASSIAGVGYEQYF. CDR3 nucleotide sequence: TGTGCCAGTAGTATCGCAGGGGTAGGTTACGAGCAGTACTTC.

In DNA form, the CDR3 reads TGCAGTGTTCGAAGCCGGGACAGGGGCTCCTACGAGCAGTACTTC. Translated: CSVRSRDRGSYEQYF. The gene calls are TRBV20-1 and TRBJ2-7; 10 bases align to TRBD1. Per germline, CDR1 DFQATT and CDR2 SNEGSKA (reference sequence). V lost 7 bases to trimming and J lost 0 bases; unmatched junction nucleotides: 9. The CDR3 covers 15 residues.

The rearrangement joins TRBV19 to TRBJ2-3; D not resolved. V lost 4 bases and J lost 8, with 16 bases in between. CDR3 length: 14 residues. Germline V gives CDR1 LNHDA, CDR2 SQIVND (reference sequence). The CDR3 region is CASSRDLGSVTQYF. The CDR3, as DNA: TGTGCCAGTAGTAGGGATCTTGGGTCAGTTACGCAGTATTTT.

V gene TRBV7-3 combines with J gene TRBJ1-1; D is possibly TRBD1 (5 bases). The germline V gene has CDR1 SGHTA and CDR2 FQGTGA. This CDR3 has 14 amino acids. Trimming stripped 2 bases from V and 0 bases from J, with 7 bases between. In DNA form, the CDR3 reads TGTGCCAGCAGCTTAGAGGGGCTGAACACTGAAGCTTTCTTT. Its translation is CASSLEGLNTEAFF.

The chain has TRBV19 and TRBJ2-2, with D perhaps matching TRBD1 (6 bases). Germline V gives CDR1 LNHDA, CDR2 SQIVND (reference sequence). V was pared by 3 bases and J by 6 bases, with 23 bases between. The CDR3 loop spans 18 amino acids. CDR3 sequence: CASSIISISVGASGELFF. For the CDR3, the DNA is TGTGCCAGTAGTATTATCTCGATAAGCGTGGGGGCATCCGGGGAGCTGTTTTTT. The variable domain in full, with the rest retrieved from reference TRBV19 and TRBJ2-2, is DGGITQSPKYLFRKEGQNVTLSCEQNLNHDAMYWYRQDPGQGLRLIYYSQIVNDFQKGDIAEGYSVSREKKESFPLTVTSAQKNPTAFYLCASSIISISVGASGELFFGEGSRLTVL.

This chain uses TRBV12-3 or TRBV12-4 with TRBJ2-1; D is unresolved. This CDR3 has 11 amino acids. Trimming took off 7 bases at V and 9 bases at J, with 10 bases between the two ends. CDR3 residues: CASTVGGEQFF. The CDR3 DNA follows: TGTGCCAGCACCGTCGGTGGTGAGCAGTTCTTC.

This CDR3 is CATSDATLIYGYTF. The DNA for the CDR3 is TGTGCCACCAGTGATGCGACCCTCATCTATGGCTACACCTTC. V and J are TRBV24-1 and TRBJ1-2; the D is unclear. There are 14 residues in the CDR3. Trimming left V 3 bases short and J 4 bases short, with 11 bases between. The V gene's germline CDR1 is KGHDR and CDR2 SFDVKD.

The CDR3 nucleotides are TGCGCCAGCAGCTTGGAGACAGGTTACTATGGCTACACCTTC. It translates to CASSLETGYYGYTF. The J gene is TRBJ1-2, the V gene TRBV5-1; a weak D match, TRBD1 (6 bases). V shed 0 bases and J shed 3 bases, with 9 bases lying between them. The CDR3 is 14 residues long. CDR1 SGHRS and CDR2 YFSETQ come from the germline V gene.

The V gene is TRBV5-1, the J gene TRBJ2-5; 8 bases fit TRBD1. TRBJ2-1 matches the DNA end more closely, so the J call is doubtful. The CDR3 loop spans 14 amino acids. Germline V gene sequence: CDR1 SGHRS, CDR2 YFSETQ. The DNA for the CDR3 is TGCGCCAGCAGCCCGGGACAGGTCGACAATGAGCAGTTCTTC. Translating it yields CASSPGQVDNEQFF.

J is TRBJ1-1 and V is TRBV7-9; D possibly corresponds to TRBD1 (5 bases). V gave up 1 base and J gave up 0 bases, with 12 bases separating them. Germline loops: CDR1 SEHNR, CDR2 FQNEAQ (reference sequence). There are 16 residues in the CDR3. The CDR3 here is CASSLEGWPMNTEAFF. The DNA of the CDR3 is TGTGCCAGCAGCTTAGAGGGGTGGCCCATGAACACTGAAGCTTTCTTT.

The gene calls are TRBV19 and TRBJ2-3, with TRBD1 as a possible D gene (7 bases). With 5 bases removed from V and 3 bases from J, the gap between germline ends came to 21 bases. Germline CDR1 is LNHDA and CDR2 is SQIVND (reference sequence). CDR3 length equals 17 residues. The CDR3 reads CASSFGQDREVTDTQYF. As DNA, the CDR3 is TGTGCCAGTAGTTTCGGTCAAGACAGGGAGGTAACAGATACGCAGTATTTT.